The rows below give T cell receptor beta chains drawn from one sample of a study of cytomegalovirus exposure and HLA in healthy donors. The data were produced by immunoSEQ multiplex PCR, yet TCRdb's version contains in-frame clones alone and is incomplete. The table includes over 100,000 clones, less than 85% detected once. The material sequenced was PBMCs. The receptors were sampled from a man aged 35 to 55 in good health and CMV-seronegative. Both conserved end residues are part of each CDR3. Each record gives: J gene, D gene, V gene, clone size, CDR3 DNA, CDR3 protein. A D gene is named only where the DNA matches it firmly. For some rows the clone size is stated as once, few or many, or as a class when expanded; others skip it.

TRBJ1-2,-,TRBV20-1,-,TGCAGTGCTAGAAGGGGGACCCCCCACACCTTC,CSARRGTPHTF
TRBJ2-1,TRBD2,TRBV6-1,-,TGTGCCAGCAGTGAAGGGGAGCGGGGGAAATTGAAGCAGTTCTTC,CASSEGERGKLKQFF
TRBJ2-3,TRBD1,TRBV7-9,-,TGTGCCAGCAGCGACAGGGTACCAGATACGCAGTATTTT,CASSDRVPDTQYF
TRBJ2-1,-,TRBV6-5,few,TGTGCCAGCAGTGTTACGAGTTCCTACAATGAGCAGTTCTTC,CASSVTSSYNEQFF
TRBJ2-2,-,TRBV7-9,-,TGTGCCAGCAGCTTAGTCCTAGCGAACACCGGGGAGCTGTTTTTT,CASSLVLANTGELFF
TRBJ2-5,-,TRBV2,-,TGTGCCAGCAGTGCGCAACAGGCCCAAGAGACCCAGTACTTC,CASSAQQAQETQYF
TRBJ2-7,-,TRBV7-3,-,TGTGCCAGCAGCTTGACAGACTCCTACGAGCAGTACTTC,CASSLTDSYEQYF
TRBJ1-5,TRBD1,TRBV11-2,few,TGTGCCAGCAGCCTGGACAGGGGGCCCCAGCCCCAGCATTTT,CASSLDRGPQPQHF
TRBJ2-6,TRBD1,TRBV2,-,TGTGCCAGCACGGGACAGGGGCCGTCTGGGGCCAACGTCCTGACTTTC,CASTGQGPSGANVLTF
TRBJ2-3,TRBD1,TRBV7-2,-,TGTGCCAGCAGCTCAACCGGGACAGGTCGCACAGATACGCAGTATTTT,CASSSTGTGRTDTQYF
TRBJ1-1,TRBD1,TRBV13,-,TGTGCCAGCAGCCTCTACAGGGGGATGCCTGAAGCTTTCTTT,CASSLYRGMPEAFF
TRBJ2-7,TRBD2,TRBV10-3,-,TGTGCCATCGCCACCGGGACTAGCGGAGCCTACGAGCAGTACTTC,CAIATGTSGAYEQYF
TRBJ2-3,TRBD2,TRBV7-9,-,TGTGCCAGCAGCCAAGAAGCGGGACTCAGCACAGATACGCAGTATTTT,CASSQEAGLSTDTQYF
TRBJ2-5,-,TRBV7-2,-,TGTGCCAGCAGCTTATTAGGCAGGGGCGAGACCCAGTACTTC,CASSLLGRGETQYF
TRBJ2-5,TRBD1,TRBV6-1,-,TGTGCCAGCAGTGAAGAAGGGGGCTATCGGGAGACCCAGTACTTC,CASSEEGGYRETQYF
TRBJ1-3,-,TRBV9,once,TGTGCCAGCAGCGTAGCAGTTGGAAACACCATATATTTT,CASSVAVGNTIYF
TRBJ2-5,TRBD1,TRBV5-1,-,TGCGCCAGCAGCTCGCAACAGGGGGCATCCCTCCAAGAGACCCAGTACTTC,CASSSQQGASLQETQYF
TRBJ1-1,-,TRBV29-1,-,TGCAGCGGTGGTGGGGCGGGGCAAGCTTTCTTT,CSGGGAGQAFF
TRBJ2-5,TRBD2,TRBV5-1,-,TGCGCCAGCAGCCCCAGGGGTAGCGGGATCGTTGAGACCCAGTACTTC,CASSPRGSGIVETQYF
TRBJ2-2,-,TRBV2,-,TGTGCCAGCATGTGGTACGGGGTTACGACCGGGGAGCTGTTTTTT,CASMWYGVTTGELFF
TRBJ2-3,TRBD1,TRBV5-4,-,TGTGCCAGCAGTGGAGGGGGACAGGGGAGGCCAGATACGCAGTATTTT,CASSGGGQGRPDTQYF
TRBJ2-7,TRBD1,TRBV6-1,-,TGTGCCAGCAGTGCAGGGGGCGGGTACGAGCAGTACTTC,CASSAGGGYEQYF
TRBJ2-5,-,TRBV6-6,once,TGTGCCAGCAGTGGTGGTGCGGAGACCCAGTACTTC,CASSGGAETQYF
TRBJ1-3,-,TRBV29-1,-,TGCAGCGCCCGTGAGGGGGCTGGAAACACCATATATTTT,CSAREGAGNTIYF
TRBJ2-4,TRBD2,TRBV6-1,-,TGTGCCAGCAGTGAAGCGGGACTAGCGGGAGGGATACAGTACTTC,CASSEAGLAGGIQYF
TRBJ1-6,-,TRBV7-9,-,TGTGCCAGCAGCTTAGGGACAGCTACCTATAATTCACCCCTCCACTTT,CASSLGTATYNSPLHF
TRBJ2-5,-,TRBV6-6,-,TGTGCCAGCAGTTACTACGGGACCCAGTACTTC,CASSYYGTQYF
TRBJ2-7,TRBD2,TRBV28,few,TGTGCCAGCAGTTTTAACGCAGGGACTAGCCGCTACGAGCAGTACTTC,CASSFNAGTSRYEQYF
TRBJ2-3,-,TRBV6-5,-,TGTGCCAGCAGGGGGCCGGCGGGCACAGATACGCAGTATTTT,CASRGPAGTDTQYF
TRBJ2-2,-,TRBV5-1,once,TGCGCCAGCAGGCGGGACGATAACACCGGGGAGCTGTTTTTT,CASRRDDNTGELFF
TRBJ1-2,-,TRBV30,-,TGTGCCTGGAGTGTTACGGGGATTGAACATTCCCCCTCTAGCTATGGCTACACCTTC,CAWSVTGIEHSPSSYGYTF